This TCR beta chain was sequenced during a study of identical twins. General study results and limits: Out-of-frame beta sequences exhibited a weaker degree of excess twin sharing. Within monozygotic twins, out-of-frame TCR alpha sharing was underestimated by the models. Cord blood's abundant beta clonotypes had fewer insertions, unlike memory repertoires.

All donors were healthy Caucasians. There are many counts of this clonotype. Its cognate antigen is unknown. TCRdb re-called the 5' RACE reads through MiXCR, storing one row per CDR3 protein. Altogether hundreds of thousands of distinct CDR3 sequences are present, 5.5% to 6.5% being singletons, with the ten largest covering under 2%. The TCR comes from a man between 18 and 35 years old in good health. Sequences were obtained from naive T cells sorted from blood.

The chain's CDR3 is CAGKHDRNTQYF. The CDR3 DNA is TGTGCCGGAAAACATGACAGAAATACGCAGTATTTT. This chain links TRBV7-9 with TRBJ2-3; possibly TRBD1 for D (5 bases). The CDR3 extends over 12 amino acids. Germline CDR1 is SEHNR and CDR2 is FQNEAQ (reference sequence). The germline V and J ends were trimmed by 11 bases and 7 bases, with 16 bases remaining between them.